These T cell receptor beta chains were read from a single sample in a study of multiple sclerosis patients with progressive multifocal leukoencephalopathy. Using immunoSEQ multiplex PCR, the repertoire was profiled, and TCRdb retains in-frame clones only, with some absent. This repertoire shows tens of thousands of clones, roughly 84% found once; its top ten account for under 4%. The sample here was PBMCs, taken from a patient treated with natalizumab. These receptors were taken from a human donor with progressive multifocal leukoencephalopathy. Each CDR3 is given with its conserved first and last residue. D genes are given only for firm matches. Expanded clones are given a class, and other clones once, few, many or no size at all.

v_gene	abundance	d_gene	j_gene	CDR3nt	CDR3aa
TRBV6-1	-	-	TRBJ1-2	TGTGCCAGCGGGGAAACCGGGACGGCGCTGGATGGCTACACCTTC	CASGETGTALDGYTF
TRBV6-1	-	TRBD1	TRBJ1-2	TGTGCCAGCGCCCCTCGGGACAGCAACTATGGCTACACCTTC	CASAPRDSNYGYTF
TRBV9	-	-	TRBJ1-1	TGTGCCAGCAGCGTAGGGGCGAACACTGAAGCTTTCTTT	CASSVGANTEAFF
TRBV19	-	-	TRBJ1-5	TGTGCCAGTAGTATCTCTCACTTATTGAGGAGGGCTAATAGCAATCAGCCCCAGCATTTT	CASSISHLLRRANSNQPQHF
TRBV2	once	-	TRBJ2-2	TGTGCCAGCCGGACCCAGAACACCGGGGAGCTGTTTTTT	CASRTQNTGELFF
TRBV7-9	-	TRBD1	TRBJ2-1	TGTGCCAGCGGGTATGGGACAGGATTGAGAACTGAGCAGTTCTTC	CASGYGTGLRTEQFF
TRBV18	-	TRBD2	TRBJ2-7	TGTGCCAGCTCATCGCGGGAGGTCTACGAGCAGTACTTC	CASSSREVYEQYF
TRBV27	-	TRBD2	TRBJ2-7	TGTGCCAGCAGTTTAACACTAGCGGGAGCCGCGTACGAGCAGTACTTC	CASSLTLAGAAYEQYF
TRBV5-6	-	-	TRBJ2-3	TGTGCCAGCAGCTTGTCAGGGTTCACAGATACGCAGTATTTT	CASSLSGFTDTQYF
TRBV29-1	-	-	TRBJ1-3	TGCAGCGTTGTCTTCAACTCTGGAAACACCATATATTTT	CSVVFNSGNTIYF
TRBV6-6	-	-	TRBJ2-3	TGTGCCAGCAACTTTGCGGGAACAGATACGCAGTATTTT	CASNFAGTDTQYF
TRBV28	-	-	TRBJ2-7	TGTGCCAGCAGTTTTTTGTGGGGGACTTCCTACGAGCAGTACTTC	CASSFLWGTSYEQYF
TRBV13	-	TRBD2	TRBJ2-5	TGTGCCAGCAGTCATGTCACTAGCGGGTTTGAGACCCAGTACTTC	CASSHVTSGFETQYF
TRBV5-1	-	TRBD2	TRBJ2-1	TGTGCCAGCAGCTTTAGGGTAGCGGGATCGAATGAGCAGTTCTTC	CASSFRVAGSNEQFF
TRBV9	once	-	TRBJ1-3	TGTGCCAGCAGCGGGGTAAGCTCTGGAAACACCATATATTTT	CASSGVSSGNTIYF
TRBV4-1	-	TRBD1	TRBJ2-4	TGCGCCAGCAGCGGGACAGGGGTTGACATTCAGTACTTC	CASSGTGVDIQYF
TRBV29-1	few	-	TRBJ2-1	TGCAGCGTTGAAGCCCAGGGGAATTCCTACAATGAGCAGTTCTTC	CSVEAQGNSYNEQFF
TRBV11-2	-	TRBD2	TRBJ2-1	TGTGCCAGCAGCTTAGTTCGCGGGAGTTCAACCAATGAGCAGTTCTTC	CASSLVRGSSTNEQFF
TRBV6-6	once	-	TRBJ1-2	TGTGCCAGCAGTTACGGGGGCGTGGACTATGGCTACACCTTC	CASSYGGVDYGYTF
TRBV7-9	-	TRBD1	TRBJ1-6	TGTGCCAGCAGCCCGGGACAGAATAATTCACCCCTCCACTTT	CASSPGQNNSPLHF
TRBV7-9	-	TRBD1	TRBJ1-5	TGTGCCAGCAGCCGTAGCAGGGGGATAGATAGCAATCAGCCCCAGCATTTT	CASSRSRGIDSNQPQHF
TRBV4-1	-	TRBD2	TRBJ2-1	TGCGCCAGCAGGCGGGGTGAACTAGCGGAGCAGTTCTTC	CASRRGELAEQFF
TRBV19	-	TRBD2	TRBJ2-7	TGTGCCAGTAGTATGACTAGCGTCTACGAGCAGTACTTC	CASSMTSVYEQYF
TRBV27	-	TRBD1	TRBJ1-3	TGTGCCAGCAGTAGACAGGGGACAAACACCATATATTTT	CASSRQGTNTIYF
TRBV7-2	-	-	TRBJ2-3	TGTGCCAGCAGCTTAGATGGGGATACGCAGTATTTT	CASSLDGDTQYF
TRBV18	-	-	TRBJ1-3	TGTGCCAGCTCATCCCGCCAGGGCGGGGAAACTGGAAACACCATATATTTT	CASSSRQGGETGNTIYF
TRBV7-8	-	-	TRBJ1-5	TGTGCCACTTATCAGCCCCAGCATTTT	CATYQPQHF
TRBV6-6	-	TRBD1	TRBJ2-7	TGTGCCAGCAGTCCCATTACGACAGGGGATGGGCGCGAGCAGTACTTC	CASSPITTGDGREQYF
TRBV13	-	-	TRBJ1-3	TGTGCCAGCAGCTTGGTCCCGGTGGAACCCTCTGGAAACACCATATATTTT	CASSLVPVEPSGNTIYF
TRBV19	-	-	TRBJ2-1	TGTGCCAGTAGTAGCGGACAAGGCGATGAGCAGTTCTTC	CASSSGQGDEQFF
TRBV5-1	-	TRBD1	TRBJ1-1	TGCGCCAGTCGCTACCAGGGGGCGCGTGCTGAAGCTTTCTTT	CASRYQGARAEAFF
TRBV28	-	-	TRBJ1-1	TGTGCCAGCAGTTCCATAGCCGGGACGGCGAACACTGAAGCTTTCTTT	CASSSIAGTANTEAFF
TRBV15	-	-	TRBJ2-7	TGTGCCACCAGCAGAGAGACCGGGCCGACCTACGAGCAGTACTTC	CATSRETGPTYEQYF
TRBV18	-	-	TRBJ2-7	TGTGCCAGCTCCCCAGGGTCGATGTGGGTAGGCGCCTACGAGCAGTACTTC	CASSPGSMWVGAYEQYF
TRBV20-1	-	-	TRBJ1-1	TGCAGTGCCCGGAGGAACACTGAAGCTTTCTTT	CSARRNTEAFF
TRBV6-1	-	TRBD2	TRBJ2-1	TGTGCCAGCAGTGAAAGACTAGCGGATCACAATGAGCAGTTCTTC	CASSERLADHNEQFF
TRBV6-5	-	-	TRBJ1-2	TGTGCCAGCAGAAGGGCAGGTATCTATGGCTACACCTTC	CASRRAGIYGYTF
TRBV6-5	-	TRBD1	TRBJ2-1	TGTGCCAGCAGTTACTCAAAGACAGGGGCGCGTGAGCAGTTCTTC	CASSYSKTGAREQFF
TRBV5-8	-	-	TRBJ1-5	TGTGCCAGCAGCTTACTCCATTTTGGGGGGGAGCCCCAGCATTTT	CASSLLHFGGEPQHF
TRBV2	-	TRBD2	TRBJ2-1	TGTGCCAGCAGTGAAAGGCGGGGGAGCTCCTACAATGAGCAGTTCTTC	CASSERRGSSYNEQFF
TRBV5-1	-	-	TRBJ2-1	TGCGCCAGCAGCTTGGAGGGAGTGGAGGAGCAGTTCTTC	CASSLEGVEEQFF
TRBV2	-	-	TRBJ2-3	TGTGCCAGCCAACCCGCAGCGCGTTGGGGGGATACGCAGTATTTT	CASQPAARWGDTQYF
TRBV7-2	-	-	TRBJ2-7	TGTGCCAGCAGCCGGTCCGGGGGGCGCAGGGCCTACGAGCAGTACTTC	CASSRSGGRRAYEQYF
TRBV6-1	few	-	TRBJ1-5	TGTGCCAGCAGTGAACTCCCGGGATGGGGCAATCAGCCCCAGCATTTT	CASSELPGWGNQPQHF
TRBV5-1	-	TRBD1	TRBJ1-3	TGCGCCAGCGGATTGACAGGGGGAAACACCATATACTTT	CASGLTGGNTIYF
TRBV7-9	-	TRBD1	TRBJ2-5	TGTGCCAGCAGCGGGTCGACAGGGAGATTTCTACAAGAGACCCAGTACTTC	CASSGSTGRFLQETQYF
TRBV5-1	-	TRBD1	TRBJ2-1	TGCGCCAGCTGGCGGGGACAGGGATTATACAATGAGCAGTTCTTC	CASWRGQGLYNEQFF
TRBV30	-	-	TRBJ1-1	TGTGCCTGGAGTGTTAGGCGGGGGCCCACTGAAGCTTTCTTT	CAWSVRRGPTEAFF
TRBV5-6	-	-	TRBJ2-7	TGTGCCAGCAGTCCGACGGGGCCCCTTAGCGAGCAGTACTTC	CASSPTGPLSEQYF
TRBV5-4	-	-	TRBJ1-1	TGTGCCAGCAGCTTGAAGGGGAACACTGAAGCTTTCTTT	CASSLKGNTEAFF
TRBV27	-	-	TRBJ1-2	TGTGCCAGCAGTTCAGGGGCGTCGGGCTATGGCTACACCTTC	CASSSGASGYGYTF
TRBV10-2	-	-	TRBJ2-7	TGCGCCAGCAGGGCGGGGACCAAAAGCTCCTACGAGCAGTACTTC	CASRAGTKSSYEQYF
TRBV9	-	TRBD2	TRBJ2-3	TGTGCCAGCAGCGTAGCTGGACAAGGGAGGGGAGATACGCAGTATTTT	CASSVAGQGRGDTQYF
TRBV13	-	-	TRBJ2-2	TGTGCCAGCTCTCAGGGGCTAGCTGAAACCGGGGAGCTGTTTTTT	CASSQGLAETGELFF
TRBV5-6	-	-	TRBJ1-3	TGTGCCAGCAGCTTGGTCGGGAGCTCTGGAAACACCATATATTTT	CASSLVGSSGNTIYF